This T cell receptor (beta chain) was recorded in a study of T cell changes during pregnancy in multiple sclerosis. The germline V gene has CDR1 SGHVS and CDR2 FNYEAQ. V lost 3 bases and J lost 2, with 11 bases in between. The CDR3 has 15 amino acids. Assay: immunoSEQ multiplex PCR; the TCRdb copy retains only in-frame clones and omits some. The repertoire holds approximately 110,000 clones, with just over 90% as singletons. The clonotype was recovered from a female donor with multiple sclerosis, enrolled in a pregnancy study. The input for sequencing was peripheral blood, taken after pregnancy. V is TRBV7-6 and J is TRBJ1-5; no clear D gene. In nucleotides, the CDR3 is TGTGCCAGCAGCTTGACACCTTCGGGCAATCAGCCCCAGCATTTT. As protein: CASSLTPSGNQPQHF.